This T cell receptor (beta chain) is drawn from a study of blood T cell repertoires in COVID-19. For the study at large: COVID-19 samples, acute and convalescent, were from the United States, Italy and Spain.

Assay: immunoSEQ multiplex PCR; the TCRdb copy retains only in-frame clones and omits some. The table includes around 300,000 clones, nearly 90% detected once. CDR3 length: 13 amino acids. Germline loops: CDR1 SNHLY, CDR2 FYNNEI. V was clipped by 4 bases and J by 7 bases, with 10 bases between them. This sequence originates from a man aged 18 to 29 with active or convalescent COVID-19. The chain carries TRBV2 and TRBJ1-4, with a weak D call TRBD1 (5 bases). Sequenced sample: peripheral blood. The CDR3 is CASSVGAGEKLFF. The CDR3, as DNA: TGTGCCAGCAGTGTAGGGGCTGGTGAAAAACTGTTTTTT.